This T cell receptor (beta chain) stems from a study of cytomegalovirus exposure and HLA in healthy donors. Whole-study results and caveats: As was reported, the classifier diagnosed cytomegalovirus status with high specificity and sensitivity. A later analysis linked a missense DCLRE1C variant to TCR beta V- and J-gene trimming. TCR beta V segments were, for the most part, productive about 87% or about 30% of the time in an earlier analysis. Sequencing likely produced, as an artifact, a cluster of highly shared sequence variants.

Worth noting for this clone: Its antigen remains unidentified.

CDR1 is SEHNR and CDR2 is FQNEAQ in the germline V gene (reference sequence). The CDR3 spans 14 residues. V gave up 1 base and J gave up 9 bases; unmatched junction bases: 5. Use of 60 Vbeta and 13 Jbeta primers characterized the PCR. The assay was immunoSEQ multiplex PCR, and TCRdb's table has in-frame clones only and misses some. The sample contains nearly 110,000 clones, about three quarters of which appear only once. The sample was PBMCs. This TCR derives from a man aged 30 to 45 in good health and CMV-seronegative. V and J are TRBV7-9 and TRBJ2-1; 8 bases agree with TRBD1. The CDR3: CASSLEPGGPEQFF. The CDR3 bases are TGTGCCAGCAGCTTAGAGCCAGGGGGCCCTGAGCAGTTCTTC.